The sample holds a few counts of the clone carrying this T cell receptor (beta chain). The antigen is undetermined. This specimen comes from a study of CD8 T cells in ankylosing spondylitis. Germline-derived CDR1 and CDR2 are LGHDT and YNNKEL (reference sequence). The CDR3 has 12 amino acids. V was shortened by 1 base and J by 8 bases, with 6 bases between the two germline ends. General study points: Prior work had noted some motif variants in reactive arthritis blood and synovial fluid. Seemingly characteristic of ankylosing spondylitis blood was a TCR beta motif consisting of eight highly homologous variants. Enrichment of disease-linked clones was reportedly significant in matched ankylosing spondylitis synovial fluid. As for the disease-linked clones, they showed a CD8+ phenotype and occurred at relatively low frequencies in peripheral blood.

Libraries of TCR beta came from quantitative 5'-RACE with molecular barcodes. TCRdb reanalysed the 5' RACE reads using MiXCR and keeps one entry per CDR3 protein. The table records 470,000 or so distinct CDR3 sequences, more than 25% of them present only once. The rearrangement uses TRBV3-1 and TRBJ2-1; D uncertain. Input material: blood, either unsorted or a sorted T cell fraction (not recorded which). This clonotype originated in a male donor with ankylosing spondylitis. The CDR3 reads CASSQAQDEQFF. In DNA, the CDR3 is TGTGCCAGCAGCCAAGCCCAGGATGAGCAGTTCTTC.